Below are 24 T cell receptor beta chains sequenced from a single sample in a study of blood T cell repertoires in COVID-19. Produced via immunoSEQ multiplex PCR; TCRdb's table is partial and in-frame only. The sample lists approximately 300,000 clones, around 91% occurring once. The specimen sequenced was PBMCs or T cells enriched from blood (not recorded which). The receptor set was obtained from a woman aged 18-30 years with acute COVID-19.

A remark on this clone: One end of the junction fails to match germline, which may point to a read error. The CDR3 loop is CATSFTYNSPLHF. The DNA for the CDR3 is TGTGCCACCAGCTTCACCTATAATTCACCCCTCCACTTT. The genes are TRBV7-9 and TRBJ1-6; D ambiguous. Germline V CDR1 and CDR2: SEHNR, FQNEAQ (reference sequence). CDR3 length: 13 amino acids.

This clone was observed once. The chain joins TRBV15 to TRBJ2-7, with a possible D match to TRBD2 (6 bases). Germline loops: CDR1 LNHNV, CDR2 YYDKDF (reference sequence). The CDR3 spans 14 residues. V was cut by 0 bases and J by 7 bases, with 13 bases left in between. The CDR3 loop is CATSRDFSRGEQYF. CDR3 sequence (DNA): TGTGCCACCAGCAGAGATTTCAGTCGGGGGGAGCAGTACTTC. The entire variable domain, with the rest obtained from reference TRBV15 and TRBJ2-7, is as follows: DAMVIQNPRYQVTQFGKPVTLSCSQTLNHNVMYWYQQKSSQAPKLLFHYYDKDFNNEADTPDNFQSRRPNTSFCFLDIRSPGLGDTAMYLCATSRDFSRGEQYFGPGTRLTVT.

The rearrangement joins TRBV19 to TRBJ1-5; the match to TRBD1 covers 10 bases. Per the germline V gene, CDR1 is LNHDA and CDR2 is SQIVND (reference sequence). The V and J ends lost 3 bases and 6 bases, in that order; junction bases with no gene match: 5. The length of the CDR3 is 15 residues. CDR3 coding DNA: TGTGCCAGTAGTATTCCCGGGACAGGGGTTCAGCCCCAGCATTTT. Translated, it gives CASSIPGTGVQPQHF.

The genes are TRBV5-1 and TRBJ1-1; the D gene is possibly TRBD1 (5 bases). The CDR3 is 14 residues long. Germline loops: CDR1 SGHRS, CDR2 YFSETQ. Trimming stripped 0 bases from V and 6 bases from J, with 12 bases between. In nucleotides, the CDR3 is TGCGCCAGCAGCTTGGGAACGGGGGGAGCTGAAGCTTTCTTT. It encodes CASSLGTGGAEAFF.

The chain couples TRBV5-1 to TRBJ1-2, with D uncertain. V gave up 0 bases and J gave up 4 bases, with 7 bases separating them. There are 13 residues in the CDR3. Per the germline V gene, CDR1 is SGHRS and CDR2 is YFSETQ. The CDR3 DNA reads TGCGCCAGCAGCTTGGATTACTCCTATGGCTACACCTTC. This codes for CASSLDYSYGYTF. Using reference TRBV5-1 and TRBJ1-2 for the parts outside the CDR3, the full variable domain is KAGVTQTPRYLIKTRGQQVTLSCSPISGHRSVSWYQQTPGQGLQFLFEYFSETQRNKGNFPGRFSGRQFSNSRSEMNVSTLELGDSALYLCASSLDYSYGYTFGSGTRLTVV.

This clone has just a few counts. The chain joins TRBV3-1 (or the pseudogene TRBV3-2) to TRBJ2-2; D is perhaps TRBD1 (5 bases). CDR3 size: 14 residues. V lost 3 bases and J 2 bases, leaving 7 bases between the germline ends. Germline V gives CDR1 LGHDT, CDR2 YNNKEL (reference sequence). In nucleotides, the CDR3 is TGTGCCAGCAGCCAGACAGAAAACACCGGGGAGCTGTTTTTT. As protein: CASSQTENTGELFF.

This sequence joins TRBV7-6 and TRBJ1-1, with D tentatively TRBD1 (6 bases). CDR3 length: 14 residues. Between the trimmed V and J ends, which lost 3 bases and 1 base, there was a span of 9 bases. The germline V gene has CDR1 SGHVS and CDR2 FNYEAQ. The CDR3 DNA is TGTGCCAGCAGCTTTGACAGGACGAACACTGAAGCTTTCTTT. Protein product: CASSFDRTNTEAFF.

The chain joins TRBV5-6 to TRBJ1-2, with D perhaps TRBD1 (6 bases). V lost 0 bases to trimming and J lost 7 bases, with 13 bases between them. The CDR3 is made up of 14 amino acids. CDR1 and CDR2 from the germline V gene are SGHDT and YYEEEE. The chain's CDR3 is CASSLVGGVSGYTF. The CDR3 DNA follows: TGTGCCAGCAGCTTGGTAGGGGGTGTGTCTGGCTACACCTTC. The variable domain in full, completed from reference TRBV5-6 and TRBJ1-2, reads DAGVTQSPTHLIKTRGQQVTLRCSPKSGHDTVSWYQQALGQGPQFIFQYYEEEERQRGNFPDRFSGHQFPNYSSELNVNALLLGDSALYLCASSLVGGVSGYTFGSGTRLTVV.

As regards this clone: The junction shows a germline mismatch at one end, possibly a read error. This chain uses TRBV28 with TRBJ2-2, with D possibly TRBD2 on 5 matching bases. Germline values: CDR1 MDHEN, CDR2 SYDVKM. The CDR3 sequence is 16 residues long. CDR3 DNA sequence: TGTGCCAGCTGTTTCGCGGGCCCGATGAACACCGGGGAGCTGTTTTTT. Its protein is CASCFAGPMNTGELFF.

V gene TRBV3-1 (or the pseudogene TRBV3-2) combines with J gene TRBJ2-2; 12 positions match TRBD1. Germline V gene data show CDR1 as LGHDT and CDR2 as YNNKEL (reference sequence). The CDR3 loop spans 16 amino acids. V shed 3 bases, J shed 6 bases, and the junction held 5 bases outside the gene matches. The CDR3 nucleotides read TGTGCCAGCAGCCAGCCGGGACAGGGGGCCCCCGGGGAGCTGTTTTTT. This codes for CASSQPGQGAPGELFF.

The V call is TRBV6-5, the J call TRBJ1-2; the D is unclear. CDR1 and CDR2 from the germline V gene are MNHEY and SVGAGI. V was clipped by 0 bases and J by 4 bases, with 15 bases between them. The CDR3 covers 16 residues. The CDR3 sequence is CASSYSNSGFGYGYTF. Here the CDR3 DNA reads TGTGCCAGCAGTTACTCGAACTCCGGGTTCGGCTATGGCTACACCTTC.

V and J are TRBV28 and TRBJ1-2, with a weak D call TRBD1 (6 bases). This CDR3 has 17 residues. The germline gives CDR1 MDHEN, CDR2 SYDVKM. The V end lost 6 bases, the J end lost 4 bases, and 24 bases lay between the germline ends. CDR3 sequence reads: CASSSPSRRGSSYGYTF. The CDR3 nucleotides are TGTGCCAGCAGCTCACCGTCCCGCAGGGGATCTAGCTATGGCTACACCTTC.

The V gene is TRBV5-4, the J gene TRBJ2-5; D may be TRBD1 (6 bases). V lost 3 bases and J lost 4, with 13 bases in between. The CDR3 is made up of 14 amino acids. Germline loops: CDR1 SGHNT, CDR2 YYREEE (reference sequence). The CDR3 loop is CASSSFAQGETQYF. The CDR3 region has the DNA TGTGCCAGCAGCTCCTTCGCACAGGGAGAGACCCAGTACTTC.

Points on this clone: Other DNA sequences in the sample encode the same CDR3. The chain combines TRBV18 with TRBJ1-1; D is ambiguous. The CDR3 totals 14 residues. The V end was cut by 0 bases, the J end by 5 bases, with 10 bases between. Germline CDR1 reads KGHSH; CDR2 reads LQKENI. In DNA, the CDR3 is TGTGCCAGCTCACCACCCGCAGGTTATACTGAAGCTTTCTTT. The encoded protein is CASSPPAGYTEAFF.

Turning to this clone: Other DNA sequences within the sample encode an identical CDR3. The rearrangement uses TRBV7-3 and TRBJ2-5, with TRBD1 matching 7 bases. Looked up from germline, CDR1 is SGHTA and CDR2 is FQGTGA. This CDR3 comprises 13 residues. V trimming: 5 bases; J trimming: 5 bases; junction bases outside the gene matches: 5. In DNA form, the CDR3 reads TGTGCCAGCAGCCGACAGGGCGGGGAGACCCAGTACTTC. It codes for CASSRQGGETQYF.

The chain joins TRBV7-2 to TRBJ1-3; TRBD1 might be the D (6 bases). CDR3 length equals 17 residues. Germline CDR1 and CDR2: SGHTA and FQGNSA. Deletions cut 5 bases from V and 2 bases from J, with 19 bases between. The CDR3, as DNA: TGTGCCAGCAGCCAACGGCCACCACAGGGTCCTGGAAACACCATATATTTT. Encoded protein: CASSQRPPQGPGNTIYF.

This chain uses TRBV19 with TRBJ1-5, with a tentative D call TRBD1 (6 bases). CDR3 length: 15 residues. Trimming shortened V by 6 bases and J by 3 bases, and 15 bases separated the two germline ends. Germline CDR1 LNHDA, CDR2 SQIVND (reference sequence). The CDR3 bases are TGTGCCAGTAGCGGGGTGGCGGGGGCCAATCAGCCCCAGCATTTT. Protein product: CASSGVAGANQPQHF. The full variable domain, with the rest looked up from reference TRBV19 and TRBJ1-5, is DGGITQSPKYLFRKEGQNVTLSCEQNLNHDAMYWYRQDPGQGLRLIYYSQIVNDFQKGDIAEGYSVSREKKESFPLTVTSAQKNPTAFYLCASSGVAGANQPQHFGDGTRLSIL.

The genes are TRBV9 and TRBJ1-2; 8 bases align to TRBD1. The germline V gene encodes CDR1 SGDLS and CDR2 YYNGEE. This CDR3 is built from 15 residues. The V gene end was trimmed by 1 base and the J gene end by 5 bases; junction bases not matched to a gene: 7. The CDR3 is CASSVTGGTLYGYTF. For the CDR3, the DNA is TGTGCCAGCAGCGTAACAGGGGGAACACTGTATGGCTACACCTTC.

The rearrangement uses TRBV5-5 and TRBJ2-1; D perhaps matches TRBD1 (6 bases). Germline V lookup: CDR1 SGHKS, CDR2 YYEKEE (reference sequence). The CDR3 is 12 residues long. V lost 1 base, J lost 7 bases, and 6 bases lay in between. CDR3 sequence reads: CASSLTGNEQFF. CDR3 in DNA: TGTGCCAGCAGCTTGACAGGGAATGAGCAGTTCTTC. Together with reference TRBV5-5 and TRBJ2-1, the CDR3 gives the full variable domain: DAGVTQSPTHLIKTRGQQVTLRCSPISGHKSVSWYQQVLGQGPQFIFQYYEKEERGRGNFPDRFSARQFPNYSSELNVNALLLGDSALYLCASSLTGNEQFFGPGTRLTVL.

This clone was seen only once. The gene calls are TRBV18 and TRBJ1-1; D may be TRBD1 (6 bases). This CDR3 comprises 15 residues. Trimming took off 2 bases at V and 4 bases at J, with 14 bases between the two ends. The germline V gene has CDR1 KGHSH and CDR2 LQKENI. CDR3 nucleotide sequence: TGTGCCAGCTCACCAAGCGGGGGCTTAGGCACTGAAGCTTTCTTT. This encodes CASSPSGGLGTEAFF.

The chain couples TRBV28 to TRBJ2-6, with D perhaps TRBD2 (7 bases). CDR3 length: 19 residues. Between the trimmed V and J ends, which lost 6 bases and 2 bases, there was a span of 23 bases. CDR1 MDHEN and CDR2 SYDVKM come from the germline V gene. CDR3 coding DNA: TGTGCCAGCAGGGAGACTAGCTGGCTAAGGGGGACTGGGGCCAACGTCCTGACTTTC. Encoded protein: CASRETSWLRGTGANVLTF.

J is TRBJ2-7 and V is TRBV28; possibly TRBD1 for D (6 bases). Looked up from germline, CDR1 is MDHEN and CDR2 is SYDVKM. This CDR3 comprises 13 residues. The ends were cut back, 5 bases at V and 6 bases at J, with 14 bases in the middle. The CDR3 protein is CASSAFRGSEQYF. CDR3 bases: TGTGCCAGCAGTGCGTTCAGGGGATCCGAGCAGTACTTC.

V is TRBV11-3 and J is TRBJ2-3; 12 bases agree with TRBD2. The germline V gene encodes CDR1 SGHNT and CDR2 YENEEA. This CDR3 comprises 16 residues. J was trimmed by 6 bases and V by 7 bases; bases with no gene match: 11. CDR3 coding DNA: TGTGCCAGCACCCGACTAGCGGGAGCATGGGGGGATACGCAGTATTTT. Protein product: CASTRLAGAWGDTQYF.

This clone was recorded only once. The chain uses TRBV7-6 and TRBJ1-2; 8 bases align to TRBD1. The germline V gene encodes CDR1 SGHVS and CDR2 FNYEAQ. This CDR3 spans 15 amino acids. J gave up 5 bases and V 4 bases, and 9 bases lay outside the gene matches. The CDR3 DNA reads TGTGCCAGCAGCTCGGGTACCGGGACAGGATATGGCTACACCTTC. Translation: CASSSGTGTGYGYTF. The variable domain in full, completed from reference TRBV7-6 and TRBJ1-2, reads GAGVSQSPRYKVTKRGQDVALRCDPISGHVSLYWYRQALGQGPEFLTYFNYEAQQDKSGLPNDRFSAERPEGSISTLTIQRTEQRDSAMYRCASSSGTGTGYGYTFGSGTRLTVV.